The source of this T cell receptor (beta chain) is a study of T cell responses to AZD1222 COVID-19 vaccine. The V gene's germline CDR1 is KGHSH and CDR2 LQKENI. The V and J ends lost 3 bases and 7 bases respectively, with 6 bases between them. The CDR3 sequence is 11 residues long. Measured with immunoSEQ multiplex PCR; TCRdb has only the in-frame clones, and not every one. The sample carries 140,000 or so clones, about nine tenths recorded once. Sample: peripheral blood, taken 28 days after the second AZD1222 dose. The TCR comes from an adult who received the AZD1222 COVID-19 vaccine. The J gene is TRBJ1-2, the V gene TRBV18, with D unclear. The CDR3 sequence is CASSPDSGYTF. As DNA, the CDR3 is TGTGCCAGCTCACCCGATAGTGGCTACACCTTC.